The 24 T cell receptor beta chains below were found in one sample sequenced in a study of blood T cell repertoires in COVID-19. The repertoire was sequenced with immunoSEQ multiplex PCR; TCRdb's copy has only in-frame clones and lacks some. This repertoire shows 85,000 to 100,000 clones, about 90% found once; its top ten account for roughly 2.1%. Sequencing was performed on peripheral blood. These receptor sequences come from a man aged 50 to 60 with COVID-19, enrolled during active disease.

The CDR3 here is CASQLSGQVNNEQFF. CDR3 coding DNA: TGCGCCAGCCAACTATCGGGACAGGTAAACAATGAGCAGTTCTTC. The chain is built from TRBV5-1 and TRBJ2-1, with 8 bases lining up with TRBD1. The CDR3 totals 15 residues. Looked up from germline, CDR1 is SGHRS and CDR2 is YFSETQ. With V trimmed by 7 bases and J by 5 bases, 11 bases remained unmatched.

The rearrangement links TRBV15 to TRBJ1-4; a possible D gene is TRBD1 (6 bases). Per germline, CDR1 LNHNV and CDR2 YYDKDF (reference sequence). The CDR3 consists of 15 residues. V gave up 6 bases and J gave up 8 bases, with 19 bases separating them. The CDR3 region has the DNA TGTGCCACCAGGAGGGGGAGAGGGTGGGACGAAAAACTGTTTTTT. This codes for CATRRGRGWDEKLFF.

This CDR3 is CASSRSGVSNTGELFF. In DNA, the CDR3 is TGTGCCAGCAGCCGATCAGGGGTATCAAACACCGGGGAGCTGTTTTTT. The chain carries TRBV7-3 and TRBJ2-2, with a possible D match to TRBD1 (6 bases). The germline V gene has CDR1 SGHTA and CDR2 FQGTGA. V was clipped by 5 bases and J by 2 bases, with 15 bases between them. The CDR3 is 16 residues long. The whole variable domain, filled in from reference TRBV7-3 and TRBJ2-2, reads GAGVSQTPSNKVTEKGKYVELRCDPISGHTALYWYRQSLGQGPEFLIYFQGTGAADDSGLPNDRFFAVRPEGSVSTLKIQRTERGDSAVYLCASSRSGVSNTGELFFGEGSRLTVL.

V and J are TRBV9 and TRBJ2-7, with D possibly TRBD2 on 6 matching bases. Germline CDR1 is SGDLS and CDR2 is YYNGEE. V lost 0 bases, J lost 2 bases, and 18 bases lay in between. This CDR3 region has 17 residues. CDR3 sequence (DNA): TGTGCCAGCAGCGTAGGTTGGGGCGGGGCGCAGCCCTACGAGCAGTACTTC. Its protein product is CASSVGWGGAQPYEQYF.

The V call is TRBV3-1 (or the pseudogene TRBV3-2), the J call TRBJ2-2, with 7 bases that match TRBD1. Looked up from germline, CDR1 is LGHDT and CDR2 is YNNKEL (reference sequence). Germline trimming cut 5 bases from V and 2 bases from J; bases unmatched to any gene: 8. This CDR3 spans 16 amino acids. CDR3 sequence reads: CASSGTGVLNTGELFF. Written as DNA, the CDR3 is TGTGCCAGCAGCGGAACAGGGGTCCTTAACACCGGGGAGCTGTTTTTT.

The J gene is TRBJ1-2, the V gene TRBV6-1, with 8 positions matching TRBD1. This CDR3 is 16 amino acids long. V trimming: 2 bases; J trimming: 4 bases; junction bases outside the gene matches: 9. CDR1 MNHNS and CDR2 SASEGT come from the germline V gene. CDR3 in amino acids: CASSEPGQGKGYGYTF. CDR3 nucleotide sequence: TGTGCCAGCAGTGAACCCGGACAGGGAAAAGGCTATGGCTACACCTTC.

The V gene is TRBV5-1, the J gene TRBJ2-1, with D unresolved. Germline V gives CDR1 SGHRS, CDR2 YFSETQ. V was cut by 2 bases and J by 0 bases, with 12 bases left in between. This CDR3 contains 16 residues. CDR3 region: CASSLAGDISYNEQFF. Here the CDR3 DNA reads TGCGCCAGCAGCTTAGCAGGCGATATCTCCTACAATGAGCAGTTCTTC.

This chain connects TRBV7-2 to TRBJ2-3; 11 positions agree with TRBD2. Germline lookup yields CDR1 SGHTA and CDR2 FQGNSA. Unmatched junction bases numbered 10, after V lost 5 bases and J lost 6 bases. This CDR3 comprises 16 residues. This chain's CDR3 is CASSPRLAGLRDTQYF. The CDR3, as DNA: TGTGCCAGCAGCCCAAGACTAGCGGGGTTGCGCGATACGCAGTATTTT.

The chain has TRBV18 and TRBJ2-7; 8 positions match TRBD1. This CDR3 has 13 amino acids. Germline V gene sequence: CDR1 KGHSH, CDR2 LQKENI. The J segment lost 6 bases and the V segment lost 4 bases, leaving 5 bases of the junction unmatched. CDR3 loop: CASSLGQGVEQYF. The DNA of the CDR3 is TGTGCCAGCTCACTAGGACAGGGAGTCGAGCAGTACTTC.

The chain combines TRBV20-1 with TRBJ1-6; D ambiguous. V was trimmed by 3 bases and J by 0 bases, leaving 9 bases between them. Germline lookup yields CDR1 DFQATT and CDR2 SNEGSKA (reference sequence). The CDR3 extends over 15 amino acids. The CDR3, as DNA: TGCAGTGCTAGTTTCGAGAGCTCCTATAATTCACCCCTCCACTTT. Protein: CSASFESSYNSPLHF.

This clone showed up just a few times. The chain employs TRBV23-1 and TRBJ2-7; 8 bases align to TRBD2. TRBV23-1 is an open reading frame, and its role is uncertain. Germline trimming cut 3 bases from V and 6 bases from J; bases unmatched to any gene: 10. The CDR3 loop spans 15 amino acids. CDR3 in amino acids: CASSHPLAAAGEQYF. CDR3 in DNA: TGCGCCAGCAGTCACCCACTAGCGGCGGCGGGCGAGCAGTACTTC.

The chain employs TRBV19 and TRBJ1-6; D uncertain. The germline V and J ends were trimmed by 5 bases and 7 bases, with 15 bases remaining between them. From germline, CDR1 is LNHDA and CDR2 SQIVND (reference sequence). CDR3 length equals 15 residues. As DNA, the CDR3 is TGTGCCAGTAGTGTACATGAACAGTCAAATTCACCCCTCCACTTT. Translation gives CASSVHEQSNSPLHF.

The DNA of the CDR3 is TGCGCCAGCAGCACAGAAAGGTACACTGAAGCTTTCTTT. As protein: CASSTERYTEAFF. The chain couples TRBV4-1 to TRBJ1-1; D is undetermined. Germline V CDR1 and CDR2: MGHRA, YSYEKL. Between the trimmed V and J ends, which lost 5 bases and 3 bases, there was a span of 10 bases. The CDR3 spans 13 residues.

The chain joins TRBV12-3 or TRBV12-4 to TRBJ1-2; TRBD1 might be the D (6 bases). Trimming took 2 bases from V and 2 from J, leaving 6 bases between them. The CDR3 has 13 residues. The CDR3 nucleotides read TGTGCCAGCAGTTTACAGGGGAACTATGGCTACACCTTC. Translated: CASSLQGNYGYTF.

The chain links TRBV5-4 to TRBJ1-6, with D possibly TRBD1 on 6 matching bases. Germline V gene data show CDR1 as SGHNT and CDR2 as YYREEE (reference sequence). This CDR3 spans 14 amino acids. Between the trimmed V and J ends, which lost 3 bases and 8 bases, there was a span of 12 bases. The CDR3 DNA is TGTGCCAGCAGCTCCCGGGACACTTATTCACCCCTCCACTTT. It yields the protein CASSSRDTYSPLHF.

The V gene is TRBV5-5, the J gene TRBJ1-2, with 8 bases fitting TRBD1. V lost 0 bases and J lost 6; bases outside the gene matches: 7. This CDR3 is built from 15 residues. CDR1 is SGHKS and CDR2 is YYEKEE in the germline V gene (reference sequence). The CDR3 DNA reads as TGTGCCAGCAGCTTGGACGAAACAGGGGGGAATGGCTACACCTTC. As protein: CASSLDETGGNGYTF.

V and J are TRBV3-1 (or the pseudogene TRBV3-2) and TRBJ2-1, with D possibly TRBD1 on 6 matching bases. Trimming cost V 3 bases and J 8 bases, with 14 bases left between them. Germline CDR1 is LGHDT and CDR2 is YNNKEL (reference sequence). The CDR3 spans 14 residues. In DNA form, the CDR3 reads TGTGCCAGCAGCCACCCGGGGCAGGGGTATGAGCAGTTCTTC. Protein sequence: CASSHPGQGYEQFF.

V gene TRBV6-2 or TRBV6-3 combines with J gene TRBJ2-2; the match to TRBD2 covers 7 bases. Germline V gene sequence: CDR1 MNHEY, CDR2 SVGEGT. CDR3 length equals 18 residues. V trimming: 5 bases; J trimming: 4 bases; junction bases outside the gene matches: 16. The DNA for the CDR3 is TGTGCCAGCAGTCACTTCACCCTCCGGGACTACACCACCGGGGAGCTGTTTTTT. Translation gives CASSHFTLRDYTTGELFF.

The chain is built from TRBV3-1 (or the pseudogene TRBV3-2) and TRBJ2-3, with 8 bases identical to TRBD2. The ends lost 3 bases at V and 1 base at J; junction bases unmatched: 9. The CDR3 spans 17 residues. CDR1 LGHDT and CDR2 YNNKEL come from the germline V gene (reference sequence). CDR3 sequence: CASSHSLRGGRTDTQYF. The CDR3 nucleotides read TGTGCCAGCAGCCACTCCCTTCGGGGGGGCCGCACAGATACGCAGTATTTT.

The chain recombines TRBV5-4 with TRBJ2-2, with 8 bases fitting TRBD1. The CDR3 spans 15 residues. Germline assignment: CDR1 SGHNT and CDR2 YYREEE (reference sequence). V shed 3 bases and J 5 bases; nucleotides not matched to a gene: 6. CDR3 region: CASSSGQGRTGELFF. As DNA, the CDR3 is TGTGCCAGCAGCTCTGGACAGGGTCGTACCGGGGAGCTGTTTTTT.

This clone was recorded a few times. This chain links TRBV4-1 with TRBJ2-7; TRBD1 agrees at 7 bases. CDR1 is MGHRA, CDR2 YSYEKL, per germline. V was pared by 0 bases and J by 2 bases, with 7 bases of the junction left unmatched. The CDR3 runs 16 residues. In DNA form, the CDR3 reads TGCGCCAGCAGCCAAGAAAAACAGGGGAATCCCTACGAGCAGTACTTC. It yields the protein CASSQEKQGNPYEQYF.

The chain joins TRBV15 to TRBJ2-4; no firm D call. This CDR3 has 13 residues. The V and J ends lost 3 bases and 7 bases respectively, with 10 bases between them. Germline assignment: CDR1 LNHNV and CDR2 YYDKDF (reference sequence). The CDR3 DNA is TGTGCCACCAGCAGGGGCAGTTCCAACATTCAGTACTTC. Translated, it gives CATSRGSSNIQYF. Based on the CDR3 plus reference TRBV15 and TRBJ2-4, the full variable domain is DAMVIQNPRYQVTQFGKPVTLSCSQTLNHNVMYWYQQKSSQAPKLLFHYYDKDFNNEADTPDNFQSRRPNTSFCFLDIRSPGLGDTAMYLCATSRGSSNIQYFGAGTRLSVL.

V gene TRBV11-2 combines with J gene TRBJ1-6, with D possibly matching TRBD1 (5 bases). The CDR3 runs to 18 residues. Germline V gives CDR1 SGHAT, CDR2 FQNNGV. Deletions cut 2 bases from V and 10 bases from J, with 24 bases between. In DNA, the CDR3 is TGTGCCAGCAGCTTAAGGGCCCCTCGGCAGGGCAGCCGGTCACCCCTCCACTTT. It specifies CASSLRAPRQGSRSPLHF.

CDR3 bases: TGTGCCAGCAGTTCCCAGAGGACAGGGGGCTATGGCTACACCTTC. This gives the protein CASSSQRTGGYGYTF. The chain combines TRBV2 with TRBJ1-2, with 10 bases fitting TRBD1. The CDR3 extends over 15 amino acids. V trimming: 5 bases; J trimming: 4 bases; junction bases outside the gene matches: 7. In germline, CDR1 is SNHLY, CDR2 FYNNEI.